The rows below give T cell receptor beta chains drawn from one sample of a study of graft-versus-host responses after intestinal transplantation. Only in-frame clones appear in the TCRdb table, and some are missing; sequencing was by immunoSEQ multiplex PCR. Among 100,000 to 120,000 clones listed, around 93% were seen once. Antigen specificity for these receptors is unknown. Here the sequenced sample was unstimulated CD8+ T cells sorted from spleen or lymph node cells, taken before intestinal transplant. The receptors here all came from a human donor who received an intestinal transplant. Both conserved end residues are part of each CDR3. The D gene is left open where the match is weak. For some rows the clone size is stated as once, few or many, or as a class when expanded; others skip it.

V	size	D	J	DNA	CDR3
TRBV4-2	.	.	TRBJ2-3	TGTGCCAGCAGCGCGGACTCTACGAGGGGAGATACGCAGTATTTT	CASSADSTRGDTQYF
TRBV28	.	TRBD1	TRBJ2-5	TGTGCCAGCAGACGCCAACAGGGGTACCAAGAGACCCAGTACTTC	CASRRQQGYQETQYF
TRBV4-2	.	TRBD2	TRBJ2-1	TGTGCCAGCAGCCCTACGTGGACTAGCGCACCCACTCGCGAGTTCTTC	CASSPTWTSAPTREFF
TRBV19	.	.	TRBJ1-1	TGTGCCAGTAGTTTGGGGGTGACTGAAGCTTTCTTT	CASSLGVTEAFF
TRBV4-1	.	TRBD2	TRBJ2-2	TGCGCCAGCAGCCCCCTCAGCGGGACGAACACCGGGGAGCTGTTTTTT	CASSPLSGTNTGELFF
TRBV29-1	.	TRBD1	TRBJ2-1	TGCAGCGTTGAAGGGGACAGCAATGAGCAGTTCTTC	CSVEGDSNEQFF
TRBV11-2	.	.	TRBJ2-3	TGTGCCAGCGTAAACATGGGCCACATGAGCACAGATACGCAGTATTTT	CASVNMGHMSTDTQYF
TRBV28	.	TRBD2	TRBJ2-3	TGTGCCAGCAGTTTATGGGCGGGAGGGGTGCGGGCAGATACGCAGTATTTT	CASSLWAGGVRADTQYF
TRBV7-9	.	TRBD2	TRBJ2-1	TGTGCCAGCAACATAGCGGGAGGGCTGCTCAATGAGCAGTTCTTC	CASNIAGGLLNEQFF
TRBV10-1	.	.	TRBJ1-5	TGCGCCAGCAGTGAAAGCGGGGAGAATCAGCCCCAGCATTTT	CASSESGENQPQHF
TRBV30	.	TRBD2	TRBJ2-5	TGTGCCTGGAGTGTGGGACTAGCGTTGGAGACCCAGTACTTC	CAWSVGLALETQYF
TRBV6-5	.	TRBD2	TRBJ2-2	TGTGCCAGCAGTTACTGGGGGAGGGCGGTGGGCGGGGAGCTGTTTTTT	CASSYWGRAVGGELFF
TRBV15	once	TRBD2	TRBJ2-7	TGTGCCACCAGCAAGGGCTCCTCTAGCGGAGACCCCTACGAGCAGTACTTC	CATSKGSSSGDPYEQYF
TRBV29-1	.	TRBD2	TRBJ2-7	TGCAGCGTTGCTAGCGGGAGCAACGAGCAGTACTTC	CSVASGSNEQYF
TRBV7-3	.	TRBD2	TRBJ2-1	TGTGCCAGCAGCTTAACTTCTGGCGGGAGGTACCATGAGCAGTTCTTC	CASSLTSGGRYHEQFF
TRBV30	.	TRBD2	TRBJ2-2	TGTGCCTCGGAAAACGGCGGGACTAACATGGCCGGGGAGCTGTTTTTT	CASENGGTNMAGELFF
TRBV7-6	.	TRBD2	TRBJ2-7	TGTGCCAGCAGCTTAGCGGGACTACCCTACGAGCAGTACTTC	CASSLAGLPYEQYF
TRBV7-3	.	.	TRBJ2-1	TGTGCCAGCAGCTCCGCCGGGGCGTCGCAGAATGAGCAGTTCTTC	CASSSAGASQNEQFF
TRBV9	.	.	TRBJ2-1	TGTGCCAGCAGCACGTGGGCGGGGCCATCCTACAATGAGCAGTTCTTC	CASSTWAGPSYNEQFF
TRBV20-1	.	.	TRBJ2-7	TGCAGTTTCTTTTCCTACTACGAGCAGTACTTC	CSFFSYYEQYF
TRBV27	.	TRBD2	TRBJ2-3	TGTGCCAGCAGTCCCTTGACTAGCGGAGATACGCAGTATTTT	CASSPLTSGDTQYF
TRBV5-1	.	.	TRBJ2-3	TGCGCCAGCAGCTTGCGAGCTAGCACAGATACGCAGTATTTT	CASSLRASTDTQYF
TRBV11-2	.	.	TRBJ1-3	TGTGCCAGCAGCTTTAAGTTGTTTAACACCATATATTTT	CASSFKLFNTIYF
TRBV27	.	.	TRBJ1-1	TGTGCCAGCCTAGGGGCGGGCCCTCTCCGGGCTTTCTTT	CASLGAGPLRAFF
TRBV4-1	.	TRBD2	TRBJ2-1	TGCGCCAGCAGCCAAGACGTAGCGGGAGGCCGCTCCTACAATGAGCAGTTCTTC	CASSQDVAGGRSYNEQFF
TRBV5-1	.	.	TRBJ2-2	TGCGCCAGCAGCTCCCCCCGGGCGATAACCGGGGAGCTGTTTTTT	CASSSPRAITGELFF
TRBV5-6	.	.	TRBJ2-7	TGTGCCAGCAGCTTGGCGATCGCCGGAGACTCCTACGAGCAGTACTTC	CASSLAIAGDSYEQYF
TRBV19	.	TRBD1	TRBJ2-7	TGTGCCAGTAGTATGGGACAGCCCTACGAGCAGTACTTC	CASSMGQPYEQYF
TRBV4-1	.	TRBD1	TRBJ1-1	TGCGCCAGCAGCCAACCCTATAAGGACAGGGGGGACACTGAAGCTTTCTTT	CASSQPYKDRGDTEAFF
TRBV6-1	once	.	TRBJ2-7	TGTGCCAGCAGTTGGTCTAGCAGCTCCTACGAGCAGTACTTC	CASSWSSSSYEQYF
TRBV4-1	once	TRBD2	TRBJ2-1	TGCGCCAGCAGCCTTAGCGGGAGAGGCAGCGATGAGCAGTTCTTC	CASSLSGRGSDEQFF
TRBV27	.	TRBD1	TRBJ2-1	TGTGCCAGCAGTGGGGACAGGGCGAGCTCCTACAATGAGCAGTTCTTC	CASSGDRASSYNEQFF
TRBV27	.	.	TRBJ2-3	TGTGCCAGCAGGCCACTAGCCTCGGGGCCTCGGGGTACGCAGTATTTT	CASRPLASGPRGTQYF
TRBV20-1	.	.	TRBJ2-3	TGCAGTGCTAGAGAAGTGGATACGCAGTATTTT	CSAREVDTQYF
TRBV2	.	.	TRBJ2-7	TGTGCCAGCAATTTGCCCACAACCTACGAGCAGTACTTC	CASNLPTTYEQYF
TRBV6-1	.	.	TRBJ2-3	TGTGCCACCCGAAGCGGAACAATTAGGGCAGATACGCAGTATTTT	CATRSGTIRADTQYF
TRBV10-3	.	.	TRBJ1-1	TGTGCCATCAGTGAGTCTTCAGTAATGAACACTGAAGCTTTCTTT	CAISESSVMNTEAFF
TRBV2	.	.	TRBJ1-2	TGTGCCAGCAGTGAATTGGGGACTACTAACTATGGCTACACCTTC	CASSELGTTNYGYTF
TRBV27	.	.	TRBJ2-5	TGTGCCAGCAGTTTATGGGGATCTCAAGAGACCCAGTACTTC	CASSLWGSQETQYF
TRBV5-6	once	.	TRBJ2-4	TGTGCCAGCAGCTTAGCGAACATTCAGTACTTC	CASSLANIQYF
TRBV7-8	.	TRBD2	TRBJ2-1	TGTGCCAGCAGCTTGCGCGGGAGCCAAACCTACAATGAGCAGTTCTTC	CASSLRGSQTYNEQFF
TRBV6-5	.	.	TRBJ2-5	TGTGCCAGCAGTTACGGGGGGGCAGGGGAGACCCAGTACTTC	CASSYGGAGETQYF
TRBV5-6	.	.	TRBJ2-7	TGTGCCAGCAGCTGGGCCTACGAGCAGTACTTC	CASSWAYEQYF
TRBV7-2	.	TRBD1	TRBJ1-2	TGTGCCAGCAGCTCAAACAGGGGGCGCGTCTATGGCTACACCTTC	CASSSNRGRVYGYTF
TRBV29-1	.	TRBD1	TRBJ1-1	TGCAGCGTTCTCGCCACAGGGGCGAACACTGAAGCTTTCTTT	CSVLATGANTEAFF
TRBV19	.	TRBD2	TRBJ2-1	TGTGCCAGTAGTATGCTTACTAGCGGGACGAGCTCCTACAATGAGCAGTTCTTC	CASSMLTSGTSSYNEQFF
TRBV25-1	.	.	TRBJ2-7	TGTGCCAGCAGCGAGGGGACCACATACGAGCAGTACTTC	CASSEGTTYEQYF
TRBV9	.	.	TRBJ2-7	TGTGCCAGCAGCTTTTCCACGGGAGCGGTCGAGCAGTACTTC	CASSFSTGAVEQYF
TRBV7-8	.	.	TRBJ2-7	TGTGCCAGCAGCTTATTGGTTGGTAGGGGGAGCGATCGAGACGAGCAGTACTTC	CASSLLVGRGSDRDEQYF
TRBV19	.	TRBD1	TRBJ2-7	TGTGCCAGTAGTATAGGAGACAGGGAGTACTTC	CASSIGDREYF
TRBV7-8	.	.	TRBJ2-1	TGTGCCAGCAGCCCTGCCCTATACAATGAGCAGTTCTTC	CASSPALYNEQFF